This T cell receptor (beta chain) stems from a study of T cell changes during pregnancy in multiple sclerosis. Trimming took off 6 bases at V and 2 bases at J, with 17 bases between the two ends. Germline values: CDR1 SGDLS, CDR2 YYNGEE. This CDR3 is built from 16 residues. Assay: immunoSEQ multiplex PCR; the TCRdb copy retains only in-frame clones and omits some. The sample carries over 65,000 clones, about nine tenths recorded once. This TCR was sampled from a female donor with multiple sclerosis, enrolled in a pregnancy study. Sequenced here: peripheral blood, sampled in the first trimester of pregnancy. V and J are TRBV9 and TRBJ2-2; perhaps TRBD2 as D (7 bases). The DNA for the CDR3 is TGTGCCAGCAACCACCTTGGGGGGGGCAACACCGGGGAGCTGTTTTTT. This translates into CASNHLGGGNTGELFF. Together with reference TRBV9 and TRBJ2-2, the CDR3 gives the full variable domain: DSGVTQTPKHLITATGQRVTLRCSPRSGDLSVYWYQQSLDQGLQFLIQYYNGEERAKGNILERFSAQQFPDLHSELNLSSLELGDSALYFCASNHLGGGNTGELFFGEGSRLTVL.